The T cell receptor (beta chain) described here comes from a study of early T cells in non-severe SARS-CoV-2 infection. Study information: RNA in bulk from unsorted whole blood was sequenced, and chains were unpaired. General study results and limits: The VDJdb matching leaned toward anti-spike CD8 responses and overlooked private and CD4 specificities.

Each single cDNA molecule received a unique molecular identifier. One entry per CDR3 protein results from TCRdb running MiXCR on the 5' RACE reads. The table includes under 70,000 distinct CDR3 sequences, less than 5.5% detected once. On this clonotype: The target antigen is unknown.

Germline V gives CDR1 SGHTA, CDR2 FQGNSA. V was clipped by 1 base and J by 2 bases, with 8 bases between them. CDR3 size: 15 residues. This rearrangement joins TRBV7-2 to TRBJ2-2; D call uncertain. This TCR came from an adult who was a healthcare worker with PCR-confirmed SARS-CoV-2 infection or an uninfected control (not recorded which). The sample consisted of whole blood. The CDR3 sequence is CASSLGTPNTGELFF. The CDR3 region has the DNA TGTGCCAGCAGCTTAGGTACACCCAACACCGGGGAGCTGTTTTTT.